A single sample gave rise to the 17 T cell receptor beta chains below, sequenced in a study of T cells after yellow fever vaccination. TCRdb recomputed calls from the 5' RACE reads with MiXCR, one row per CDR3 protein. The sample holds 100,000 to 150,000 distinct CDR3 sequences, 13% to 15% seen once. The starting material was CD8+ T cells sorted from PBMCs, obtained 5 days after the yellow fever booster vaccination. These receptors were collected from a young man who received the YFV17D yellow fever vaccine.

This sequence joins TRBV10-2 and TRBJ1-5, with 8 positions matching TRBD1. V shed 0 bases, J shed 6 bases, and the junction held 4 bases outside the gene matches. CDR3 length: 15 residues. Germline CDR1 WSHSY, CDR2 SAAADI. The CDR3 loop reads CASSESGDRGQPQHF. CDR3 bases: TGCGCCAGCAGTGAGTCTGGTGACAGGGGTCAGCCCCAGCATTTT.

The rearrangement joins TRBV6-5 to TRBJ2-7, with D possibly TRBD1 on 5 matching bases. V lost 6 bases to trimming and J lost 3 bases, with 12 bases between them. This CDR3 has 13 amino acids. CDR1 MNHEY and CDR2 SVGAGI come from the germline V gene. CDR3 sequence: CASRPGFSYEQYF. CDR3 DNA sequence: TGTGCCAGCAGGCCAGGGTTTAGCTACGAGCAGTACTTC.

This sequence joins TRBV6-5 and TRBJ2-3, with TRBD2 matching 8 bases. V trimming: 2 bases; J trimming: 2 bases; junction bases outside the gene matches: 9. CDR3 length: 17 amino acids. The V gene's germline CDR1 is MNHEY and CDR2 SVGAGI. In nucleotides, the CDR3 is TGTGCCAGCAGTTACCTTTCCGGGGGGGGGTTCACAGATACGCAGTATTTT. Protein product: CASSYLSGGGFTDTQYF.

V usage is TRBV4-3 and J usage is TRBJ1-4; D is unclear. V was shortened by 0 bases and J by 10 bases, with 9 bases between the two germline ends. CDR3 length equals 13 residues. The germline V gene has CDR1 LGHNA and CDR2 YSLEER. The CDR3, as DNA: TGCGCCAGCAGCCAAGACCGTGATGTAAAACTGTTTTTT. It yields the protein CASSQDRDVKLFF.

This clonotype was found many times. The CDR3 DNA is TGCGCCAGCAGCCAAGGGCCCGCAGGGGGAGACAAAAACATTCAGTACTTC. Its protein product is CASSQGPAGGDKNIQYF. The J gene is TRBJ2-4, the V gene TRBV4-1; 7 bases are shared with TRBD1. V was clipped by 1 base and J by 3 bases; unmatched bases: 9. Germline values: CDR1 MGHRA, CDR2 YSYEKL. This CDR3 contains 17 residues.

This chain uses TRBV12-3 or TRBV12-4 with TRBJ2-1; D call uncertain. V lost 5 bases and J 5 bases, leaving 4 bases between the germline ends. There are 11 residues in the CDR3. The CDR3 region is CASSKNNEQFF. DNA for the CDR3: TGTGCCAGCAGTAAGAACAATGAGCAGTTCTTC.

The V and J genes are TRBV18 and TRBJ2-7, with TRBD1 matching 7 bases. The germline V gene encodes CDR1 KGHSH and CDR2 LQKENI. This CDR3 has 15 residues. Trimming at V came to 6 bases and at J to 3 bases, leaving 11 bases not matched to a gene. Written as DNA, the CDR3 is TGTGCCAGCTCTCTAGGACAGGATCCCTTCTACGAGCAGTACGTC. Translating gives CASSLGQDPFYEQYV.

This clonotype was seen a few times. This rearrangement joins TRBV9 to TRBJ1-1, with a possible D match to TRBD1 (6 bases). Trimming removed 1 base at V and 0 bases at J, with 10 bases between. The CDR3 length is 15 residues. Per germline, CDR1 SGDLS and CDR2 YYNGEE. The CDR3 reads CASSVIEGVNTEAFF. In DNA form, the CDR3 reads TGTGCCAGCAGCGTAATAGAGGGGGTGAACACTGAAGCTTTCTTT.

The chain has TRBV4-1 and TRBJ2-7; a possible D gene is TRBD2 (6 bases). The CDR3 is 15 amino acids. Trimming left V 4 bases short and J 1 base short, with 14 bases between. Germline V lookup: CDR1 MGHRA, CDR2 YSYEKL. CDR3 residues: CASSPGGSGSYEQYF. The CDR3 coding sequence is TGCGCCAGCAGCCCGGGCGGTAGCGGATCCTACGAGCAGTACTTC.

A few counts support this clonotype. The CDR3 reads CATAKQDLPSYEQYV. Here the CDR3 DNA reads TGCGCCACCGCGAAACAGGACCTGCCCTCCTACGAGCAGTACGTC. The chain has TRBV4-1 and TRBJ2-7; D perhaps matches TRBD1 (5 bases). Germline V lookup: CDR1 MGHRA, CDR2 YSYEKL. The V end was cut by 10 bases, the J end by 0 bases, with 19 bases between. The CDR3 length is 15 residues.

This clonotype has a handful of counts. The chain links TRBV4-3 to TRBJ2-6; D is undetermined. V was shortened by 2 bases and J by 0 bases, with 14 bases between the two germline ends. From germline, CDR1 is LGHNA and CDR2 YSLEER. The CDR3 consists of 18 residues. CDR3 region: CASSQLTKEVSGANVLTF. CDR3 DNA: TGCGCCAGCAGCCAATTGACCAAAGAGGTCTCTGGGGCCAACGTCCTGACTTTC.

The rearrangement links TRBV23-1 to TRBJ1-4, with D uncertain. TRBV23-1 counts as an open reading frame of uncertain function. Trimming left V 10 bases short and J 8 bases short, with 8 bases between. The length of the CDR3 is 10 residues. This chain's CDR3 is CATPKEKLFF. Written as DNA, the CDR3 is TGCGCCACTCCAAAGGAAAAACTGTTTTTT.

Only a few counts were recorded for this clonotype. The chain combines TRBV5-1 with TRBJ1-4, with unresolved D. This CDR3 region has 13 residues. V lost 3 bases and J 7 bases, leaving 10 bases between the germline ends. Germline lookup yields CDR1 SGHRS and CDR2 YFSETQ. CDR3 DNA: TGCGCCAGCAGCTCCTGGACCGGTGAAAAACTGTTTTTT. Protein product: CASSSWTGEKLFF.

The CDR3 sequence is CASSYSLPGDRGYEQYV. The CDR3 DNA is TGTGCCAGCAGTTACTCGCTCCCCGGAGACAGAGGATACGAGCAGTACGTC. The chain is built from TRBV6-6 and TRBJ2-7; a possible D gene is TRBD1 (5 bases). This CDR3 is built from 17 residues. Trimming cost V 0 bases and J 4 bases, with 19 bases left between them. Germline V CDR1 and CDR2: MNHNY, SVGAGI (reference sequence).

This clonotype was recorded at least ten times. The CDR3 reads CASSLAGGQETQYF. The CDR3 DNA follows: TGTGCCAGCAGCTTAGCGGGGGGCCAAGAGACCCAGTACTTC. The chain uses TRBV7-9 and TRBJ2-5; maybe TRBD2 (6 bases). The CDR3 totals 14 residues. V was clipped by 0 bases and J by 1 base, with 6 bases between them. Germline CDR1 SEHNR, CDR2 FQNEAQ (reference sequence).

The rearrangement joins TRBV7-6 to TRBJ1-1; D uncertain. Germline V gives CDR1 SGHVS, CDR2 FNYEAQ. Trimming pared 1 base from V and 1 base from J, leaving 10 bases between. The CDR3 runs to 15 residues. CDR3 amino acids: CASSLGRVGNTEAFF. In nucleotides, the CDR3 is TGTGCCAGCAGCTTAGGACGGGTGGGGAACACTGAAGCTTTCTTT.

As regards this clonotype: A much larger clone lies one base from this, so it may be a read error. The chain recombines TRBV6-6 with TRBJ2-6; no definite D call. This CDR3 region has 14 residues. V lost 2 bases, J lost 3 bases, and 5 bases lay in between. Germline values: CDR1 MNHNY, CDR2 SVGAGI (reference sequence). For the CDR3, the DNA is TGTGCCAGCAGTTACGGGGATGGGGCCAACGTCCTGACTTTC. Translating gives CASSYGDGANVLTF.